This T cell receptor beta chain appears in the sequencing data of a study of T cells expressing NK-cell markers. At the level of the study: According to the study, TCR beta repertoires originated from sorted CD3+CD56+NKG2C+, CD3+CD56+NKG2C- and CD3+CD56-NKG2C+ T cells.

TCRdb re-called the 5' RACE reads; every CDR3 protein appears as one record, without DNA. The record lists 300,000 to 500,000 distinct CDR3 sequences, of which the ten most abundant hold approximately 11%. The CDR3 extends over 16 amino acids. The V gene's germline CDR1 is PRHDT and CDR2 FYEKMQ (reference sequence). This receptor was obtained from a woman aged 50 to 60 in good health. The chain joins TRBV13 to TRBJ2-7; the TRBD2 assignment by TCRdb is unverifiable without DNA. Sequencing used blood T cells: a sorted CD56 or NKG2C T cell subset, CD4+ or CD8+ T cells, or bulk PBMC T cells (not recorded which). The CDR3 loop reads CASSSPGSGRFHEQYF.